This T cell receptor (beta chain) was recorded in a study of blood T cell repertoires in COVID-19. At the level of the study: The study drew acute and convalescent COVID-19 samples from the United States, Italy and Spain. Sample material is recorded as cDNA or gDNA derived from T cells, B-cell-depleted T cells, or PBMCs.

The V end lost 5 bases, the J end lost 1 base, and 14 bases lay between the germline ends. The CDR3 runs 16 residues. Germline CDR1 reads SGHVS; CDR2 reads FQNEAQ. Under the authors' procedure: Amplification from reference gene primers served as the basis for estimated nucleated cell counts. Libraries were prepared by immunoSEQ multiplex PCR; TCRdb keeps only in-frame clonotypes and omits some of them. V, J and clone size derive from that table, while D and trimming were established from the DNA sequence. Seen here are under 45,000 clones, 85% observed once, and the top ten hold around 15%. This chain uses TRBV7-8 with TRBJ2-2; no definite D call. Material: peripheral blood. The receptor's source is a human donor in a cohort sampled during active COVID-19. CDR3 sequence: CASSIRPGMNTGELFF. The CDR3 nucleotides read TGTGCCAGCAGCATTAGGCCAGGTATGAACACCGGGGAGCTGTTTTTT.